This T cell receptor (beta chain) was sequenced in a study of PD-L1 blockade in urothelial cancer. About the research overall: About 90% of the roughly 29 patients comprised males who had bladder-origin urothelial cancer. Earlier, patients had received 0 to 3 chemotherapy regimens.

The time point: pretreatment peripheral blood. Sequencing used immunoSEQ multiplex PCR; TCRdb keeps in-frame clones, though not all of them. The table includes 58,000 or so clones, 81% detected once. Notes on the study in general: A pretreatment blood TCR clonality that fell below the median predicted better progression-free and overall survival.

This clone is medium-sized in the sample. What it binds is not known. Germline V gene lookup returns CDR1 SGHNT and CDR2 YYREEE (reference sequence). Unmatched junction bases numbered 9, after V lost 4 bases and J lost 5 bases. The CDR3 is 14 amino acids. This material consisted of PBMCs, taken around atezolizumab (anti-PD-L1) treatment. The clonotype was recovered from a man between 65 and 85 years old with urothelial cancer. This chain uses TRBV5-4 with TRBJ2-7; 7 bases align to TRBD1. CDR3 bases: TGTGCCAGCAGCATCATAGGGGGCCAGAACGAGCAGTACTTC. Translation: CASSIIGGQNEQYF. The full variable domain, in which reference TRBV5-4 and TRBJ2-7 provide the parts outside the CDR3, is ETGVTQSPTHLIKTRGQQVTLRCSSQSGHNTVSWYQQALGQGPQFIFQYYREEENGRGNFPPRFSGLQFPNYSSELNVNALELDDSALYLCASSIIGGQNEQYFGPGTRLTVT.